These T cell receptor beta chains were read from a single sample in a study of read filtering for tumor transcriptome and immune sequencing. Each CDR3 protein gets one entry after TCRdb re-called the reads with MiXCR. The sample has roughly 90,000 distinct CDR3 sequences, 9% to 15% seen once. The sequenced material came from a population of CD138-negative cells sorted from bone marrow. These receptors originate from a donor aged 40 or over with multiple myeloma. Each CDR3 is given with its conserved first and last residue. The D gene is left open where the match is weak. Clone size is stated in some rows and not others, as once, few, many or a class when expanded.

d_call	j_call	clone_size	v_call	cdr3_nt	cdr3_aa
.	TRBJ1-1	many	TRBV6-5	TGTGCCAGCAGTTACTCGTATCAAAGGGCGAACACTGAAGCTTTCTTT	CASSYSYQRANTEAFF
.	TRBJ2-1	many	TRBV18	TGTGCCAGCTCACCACCGGTGATAAATGAGCAGTTCTTC	CASSPPVINEQFF
TRBD1	TRBJ1-1	.	TRBV3-1	TGTGCCAGCAGCCCCTATGCGGGACAGGGTGCTTTCTTT	CASSPYAGQGAFF
TRBD2	TRBJ2-1	many	TRBV2	TGTGCCAGCAGTCCTCTAGCGGGAGGCTCCTACAATGAGCAGTTCTTC	CASSPLAGGSYNEQFF
.	TRBJ1-2	many	TRBV28	TGTGCCAGCAGTTCCCACAGCAGCTATGGCTACACCTTC	CASSSHSSYGYTF
TRBD1	TRBJ1-4	many	TRBV7-2	TGTGCCAGCAGCGTGGGACAGGGGGCGCGGGAAAAACTGTTTTTT	CASSVGQGAREKLFF
TRBD1	TRBJ1-4	many	TRBV5-1	TGCGCCAGCAGCTTCCAGCCTCCGGGACAGGGTGAAAAACTGTTTTTT	CASSFQPPGQGEKLFF
.	TRBJ2-3	many	TRBV13	TGTGCCAGCAGCTTAAGGGTGTCTAGCACAGATACGCAGTATTTT	CASSLRVSSTDTQYF
TRBD2	TRBJ2-1	few	TRBV7-9	TGTGCCAGCACTGGGACTAGCGAAGGTGAGCAGTTCTTC	CASTGTSEGEQFF
.	TRBJ2-1	many	TRBV5-1	TGCGCCAGCAGCTTGGGGCGGACTATCTACAATGAGCAGTTCTTC	CASSLGRTIYNEQFF
TRBD1	TRBJ2-6	many	TRBV28	TGTGCCAGCAGTATTGACCCGGACCTGATAAGGGACAGGGGGTTCTCTGGGGCCAACGTCCTGACTTTC	CASSIDPDLIRDRGFSGANVLTF
.	TRBJ2-1	many	TRBV20-1	TGCAGTGATAGAGAGCTCGCCAGCCACTCCTACAATGAGCAGTTCTTC	CSDRELASHSYNEQFF
TRBD2	TRBJ2-4	many	TRBV4-1	TGCGCCAGCAGCCAAGAAGTTGGGGGGCCGGGACTAGCGCCAAGAAGGAGCTCGAGGCACATTCAGTACTTC	CASSQEVGGPGLAPRRSSRHIQYF
.	TRBJ1-1	many	TRBV2	TGTGCCAGCAGTGGGGATATGAACACTGAAGCTTTCTTT	CASSGDMNTEAFF
.	TRBJ2-2	many	TRBV28	TGTGCCAGCAGTTCCCAATACGTCCGGGACATCGAGAAAAAGAACACCGGGGAGCTGTTTTTT	CASSSQYVRDIEKKNTGELFF
TRBD2	TRBJ2-3	many	TRBV5-1	TGCGCCAGCAGCCCGGGACTAGCGGGTGGAGATACGCAGTATTTT	CASSPGLAGGDTQYF
TRBD1	TRBJ2-1	many	TRBV10-3	TGTGCCATCAGTGAGGGTGAGAGACAGGGAAGGAATGAGCAGTTCTTC	CAISEGERQGRNEQFF
TRBD2	TRBJ2-1	many	TRBV29-1	TGCAGCGTTGATCGGGGGGGCTCGGGGAATGAGCAGTTCTTC	CSVDRGGSGNEQFF
TRBD2	TRBJ2-1	many	TRBV20-1	TGCAGTGCTACAATATCTAGCGGGAGGGCTTTCAATGAGCAGTTCTTC	CSATISSGRAFNEQFF
.	TRBJ1-5	many	TRBV21-1	TGTGCCAGCAGCAAAGTTACTCGGAGCAATCAGCCCCAGCATTTT	CASSKVTRSNQPQHF
TRBD2	TRBJ2-1	many	TRBV24-1	TGTGCCACCAGGGCTAGCGGTGGCAATGAGCAGTTCTTC	CATRASGGNEQFF
.	TRBJ2-3	.	TRBV5-1	TGCGCCACCACGGACCTCCCAGGCCAAGATACGCAGTATTTT	CATTDLPGQDTQYF
.	TRBJ2-1	many	TRBV29-1	TGCAGCGTTAATCGTGGGATCAATGAGCAGTTCTTC	CSVNRGINEQFF
.	TRBJ1-1	many	TRBV12-3/TRBV12-4	TGTGCCAGCAGTTTAGGACGCCCAGCTTTCTTT	CASSLGRPAFF
.	TRBJ2-3	many	TRBV6-6	TGTGCCAGCTGTTACAGCCTAGCAGCTAGCACAGATACGCAGTATTTT	CASCYSLAASTDTQYF
.	TRBJ1-2	many	TRBV14	TGTGCCAGCAGCCAAGATCGGTTAGGGAACTATGGCTACACCTTC	CASSQDRLGNYGYTF
TRBD2	TRBJ2-1	many	TRBV7-9	TGTGCCAGCAGCTCCCGGGACTATGTAGATGAGCAGTTCTTC	CASSSRDYVDEQFF
TRBD1	TRBJ2-7	.	TRBV6-5	TGCGCCAGCAGCCGACCAGGGGGCCACGAGCAGTACTTC	CASSRPGGHEQYF
.	TRBJ1-2	.	TRBV7-2	TGTGCCAGCAGCCCAGGCGAGGGCGACTATGGCTACACCTTC	CASSPGEGDYGYTF
TRBD1	TRBJ2-7	many	TRBV6-6	TGTGCCAGCAGTCAATCAGACAGGGCCTACGAGCAGTACTTC	CASSQSDRAYEQYF